The next 25 T cell receptor beta chains were all read from a single sample in a study of regulatory T cells in long-lasting Graves disease. Investigators prepared the TCR beta libraries by applying iRepertoire HTBI primers and Arm-PCR of CDR3 regions. MiXCR, run by TCRdb on the multiplex PCR reads, gives a single entry per CDR3 protein. Of about 470,000 distinct CDR3 sequences detected, under 15% appear once; the ten largest clones hold around 15%. Described time point: newly diagnosed GD, antithyroid drugs for less than 3 months. From PBMCs, RNA was extracted and then used to make the TCR library. The data were also submitted as part of a second study, on T cells in Graves' hyperthyroidism and ophthalmopathy.

The sample consisted of peripheral blood mononuclear cells (PBMCs), taken at new diagnosis, from a patient treated with antithyroid drugs. The receptors here all came from a woman aged 25 to 39 with Graves disease.

This clonotype was counted a few times. This chain joins TRBV7-3 and TRBJ2-1, with D maybe TRBD1 (5 bases). From germline, CDR1 is SGHTA and CDR2 FQGTGA. The CDR3 consists of 15 residues. Trimming took 0 bases from V and 0 from J, leaving 6 bases between them. CDR3 sequence reads: CASSLTTVSYNEQFF. The CDR3 DNA follows: TGTGCCAGCAGCTTAACGACAGTCTCCTACAATGAGCAGTTCTTC.

This clonotype has a count of ten or more. The chain links TRBV12-3 or TRBV12-4 to TRBJ2-2; 10 positions match TRBD2. J lost 6 bases, V lost 7 bases, and 8 bases had no gene match. CDR3 length: 15 residues. The CDR3 sequence is CASNPSGRAAGELFF. In DNA form, the CDR3 reads TGTGCCAGCAATCCTAGCGGGAGAGCCGCCGGGGAGCTGTTTTTT.

This rearrangement joins TRBV5-1 to TRBJ1-4; 10 bases agree with TRBD1. The CDR3 has 17 residues. Germline V gene lookup returns CDR1 SGHRS and CDR2 YFSETQ. The trim removed 4 bases at V and 8 bases at J, leaving 14 bases unmatched. CDR3 residues: CASSLGGQGTKEEKLFF. Here the CDR3 DNA reads TGCGCCAGCAGCCTGGGGGGACAGGGGACCAAGGAAGAAAAACTGTTTTTT.

V is TRBV19 and J is TRBJ2-7, with 7 bases matching TRBD1. Losses at the gene ends were 6 bases for V and 0 bases for J; bases not matched to a gene: 11. Germline V lookup: CDR1 LNHDA, CDR2 SQIVND (reference sequence). The length of the CDR3 is 16 residues. CDR3 in DNA: TGTGCCAGTAGGCCCAAAGGACAGGCGAGCTCCTACGAGCAGTACTTC. This translates into CASRPKGQASSYEQYF.

This clonotype was picked up many times. The chain couples TRBV7-9 to TRBJ2-5; the D is unclear. The CDR3 loop spans 16 amino acids. The germline CDR1 and CDR2 sequences are SEHNR and FQNEAQ (reference sequence). V gave up 7 bases and J gave up 1 base, with 19 bases separating them. The CDR3 is CASTLAFGLTQETQYF. The CDR3, as DNA: TGTGCCAGCACCCTTGCGTTCGGATTAACCCAAGAGACCCAGTACTTC.

This clonotype was observed a few times. CDR3 coding DNA: TGTGCCACCAGCAGCGCCGGGACTAGCGACTACGAGCAGTACTTC. Protein product: CATSSAGTSDYEQYF. The chain is built from TRBV15 and TRBJ2-7; 10 nucleotides match TRBD2. Losses at the gene ends were 3 bases for V and 3 bases for J; bases not matched to a gene: 5. There are 15 residues in the CDR3. From germline, CDR1 is LNHNV and CDR2 YYDKDF (reference sequence). Full variable domain (outside the CDR3, taken from reference TRBV15 and TRBJ2-7): DAMVIQNPRYQVTQFGKPVTLSCSQTLNHNVMYWYQQKSSQAPKLLFHYYDKDFNNEADTPDNFQSRRPNTSFCFLDIRSPGLGDTAMYLCATSSAGTSDYEQYFGPGTRLTVT.

This clonotype was seen at least ten times. The rearrangement links TRBV6-5 to TRBJ2-1; 8 bases match TRBD2. Germline CDR1 is MNHEY and CDR2 is SVGAGI. The CDR3 runs to 18 residues. With V trimmed by 2 bases and J by 0 bases, 9 bases remained unmatched. The CDR3 DNA reads as TGTGCCAGCAGTTACGTTCGGACTAGCTGGAGCTCCTACAATGAGCAGTTCTTC. It specifies CASSYVRTSWSSYNEQFF.

The J gene is TRBJ1-4, the V gene TRBV20-1; D remains ambiguous. V was shortened by 5 bases and J by 4 bases, with 11 bases between the two germline ends. The CDR3 sequence is 13 residues long. From germline, CDR1 is DFQATT and CDR2 SNEGSKA (reference sequence). CDR3 in amino acids: CSAPAGSNEKLFF. CDR3 nucleotides: TGCAGTGCTCCGGCGGGGAGTAATGAAAAACTGTTTTTT.

This clonotype was seen repeatedly, ten times or more. The chain combines TRBV7-8 with TRBJ2-3, with 7 bases that match TRBD2. This CDR3 spans 15 amino acids. Germline loops: CDR1 SGHVS, CDR2 FQNEAQ. With V trimmed by 3 bases and J by 1 base, 4 bases remained unmatched. CDR3 DNA: TGTGCCAGCAGCTTTCGCGGGAGTGGCACAGATACGCAGTATTTT. Its protein is CASSFRGSGTDTQYF.

The table lists this clonotype with many counts. The chain recombines TRBV29-1 with TRBJ2-1; D gene uncertain. Germline lookup yields CDR1 SQVTM and CDR2 ANQGSEA. Trimming took off 4 bases at V and 3 bases at J, with 10 bases between the two ends. The length of the CDR3 is 13 residues. CDR3 loop: CSVGNNDYNEQFF. DNA for the CDR3: TGCAGCGTTGGAAACAACGACTACAATGAGCAGTTCTTC.

This clonotype was counted at least ten times. The chain links TRBV5-1 to TRBJ2-2; tentatively, D is TRBD2 (6 bases). There are 16 residues in the CDR3. Germline-derived CDR1 and CDR2 are SGHRS and YFSETQ. V dropped 0 bases and J dropped 0 bases, with 9 bases sitting between them. The chain's CDR3 is CASSLEGGTNTGELFF. The CDR3 DNA sequence: TGCGCCAGCAGCTTGGAAGGCGGGACGAACACCGGGGAGCTGTTTTTT.

This clonotype was seen a few times. The CDR3 sequence is CATSRDLGEQFF. Written as DNA, the CDR3 is TGTGCCACCAGCAGAGATTTGGGGGAGCAGTTCTTC. The chain joins TRBV15 to TRBJ2-1, with D uncertain. From germline, CDR1 is LNHNV and CDR2 YYDKDF (reference sequence). The CDR3 length is 12 residues. Trimming took off 0 bases at V and 10 bases at J, with 7 bases between the two ends.

CDR3 bases: TGTGCCAGCAAAGGGGCAGGGGGGTATGTGGGCACTGAAGCTTTCTTT. Protein sequence: CASKGAGGYVGTEAFF. The chain joins TRBV11-3 to TRBJ1-1; 7 nucleotides line up with TRBD1. The CDR3 runs to 16 residues. Germline trimming cut 7 bases from V and 4 bases from J; bases unmatched to any gene: 15. The germline gives CDR1 SGHNT, CDR2 YENEEA.

In this sample, this clonotype turned up many times. The rearrangement links TRBV7-2 to TRBJ1-2; 7 nucleotides line up with TRBD1. This CDR3 region has 17 residues. Per germline, CDR1 SGHTA and CDR2 FQGNSA. With 3 bases clipped from V and 4 bases from J, the junction kept 14 bases outside the gene matches. CDR3 sequence: CASSFRSGQPSVYGYTF. CDR3 sequence (DNA): TGTGCCAGCAGCTTCCGGTCGGGACAGCCTTCCGTCTATGGCTACACCTTC. Using reference TRBV7-2 and TRBJ1-2 for the parts outside the CDR3, the full variable domain is GAGVSQSPSNKVTEKGKDVELRCDPISGHTALYWYRQSLGQGLEFLIYFQGNSAPDKSGLPSDRFSAERTGGSVSTLTIQRTQQEDSAVYLCASSFRSGQPSVYGYTFGSGTRLTVV.

This clonotype has ten or more counts. The V call is TRBV20-1, the J call TRBJ1-1, with D possibly matching TRBD1 (6 bases). The V and J ends lost 6 bases and 6 bases respectively, with 32 bases between them. CDR3 size: 18 residues. Germline loops: CDR1 DFQATT, CDR2 SNEGSKA (reference sequence). The CDR3 bases are TGCAGTGCAGGGATCTCAGACAGGCTAAATCAAAATGGGGCTGAAGCTTTCTTT. Translated, it gives CSAGISDRLNQNGAEAFF.

Ten or more counts support this clonotype. The V and J genes are TRBV28 and TRBJ1-1; no reliable D call. The CDR3 consists of 11 residues. CDR1 and CDR2 from the germline V gene are MDHEN and SYDVKM. The V end lost 4 bases, the J end lost 8 bases, and 8 bases lay between the germline ends. CDR3 protein: CASSSLTEAFF. The CDR3 DNA reads as TGTGCCAGCAGTTCTTTGACAGAAGCTTTCTTT.

Note on this clonotype: Germline is not matched at one junction end, which may reflect a read error. The V gene is TRBV29-1, the J gene TRBJ2-2; 9 positions agree with TRBD1. From germline, CDR1 is SQVTM and CDR2 ANQGSEA. The CDR3 runs to 17 residues. The CDR3 spells CSVRAKQGALDTGGLFF. The CDR3 DNA reads TGCAGCGTTCGAGCCAAACAGGGGGCGCTGGACACCGGGGGGCTGTTTTTT.

This clonotype came up many times. This sequence joins TRBV11-2 and TRBJ2-2; D is unresolved. The CDR3 is 14 amino acids. V gave up 5 bases and J gave up 3 bases, with 10 bases separating them. Germline V CDR1 and CDR2: SGHAT, FQNNGV. The CDR3 sequence: CASSPVRDTGELFF. The CDR3 DNA sequence: TGTGCCAGCAGCCCGGTAAGGGACACCGGGGAGCTGTTTTTT.

This clonotype was seen ten or more times. The rearrangement uses TRBV27 and TRBJ2-3; the D call may be TRBD1 or TRBD2 (5 bases each). The CDR3 is 14 residues long. V was shortened by 5 bases and J by 7 bases, with 16 bases between the two germline ends. The V gene's germline CDR1 is MNHEY and CDR2 SMNVEV (reference sequence). CDR3 nucleotides: TGTGCCAGCAGTAGCGAGCTCGGGACCCATACGCAGTATTTT. Translation: CASSSELGTHTQYF.

This clonotype was counted at least ten times. The CDR3 is CATSREADGNQPQHF. CDR3 nucleotide sequence: TGTGCCACCAGCAGAGAGGCGGACGGAAATCAGCCCCAGCATTTT. V and J are TRBV15 and TRBJ1-5, with D uncertain. Per the germline V gene, CDR1 is LNHNV and CDR2 is YYDKDF (reference sequence). The V and J ends lost 0 bases and 4 bases respectively, with 10 bases between them. The CDR3 is 15 residues long.

This clonotype was counted many times. V usage is TRBV12-5 and J usage is TRBJ1-2; TRBD1 is a possible D gene (5 bases). The CDR3 extends over 17 amino acids. The V and J ends lost 0 bases and 0 bases respectively, with 14 bases between them. Germline V gene data show CDR1 as LGHNT and CDR2 as FRNRAP. CDR3 in DNA: TGTGCTAGTGGTTTGGTAGGGTCGGTGGGGGCTAACTATGGCTACACCTTC. Translated: CASGLVGSVGANYGYTF.

This clonotype has ten or more counts. J is TRBJ1-5 and V is TRBV12-3 or TRBV12-4, with a tentative D call TRBD1 (6 bases). V lost 5 bases and J 2 bases, leaving 13 bases between the germline ends. The CDR3 is 15 residues long. This chain's CDR3 is CASSGETGRNQPQHF. In nucleotides, the CDR3 is TGTGCCAGCAGTGGGGAGACAGGACGCAATCAGCCCCAGCATTTT.

The chain combines TRBV24-1 with TRBJ2-7, with D possibly being TRBD2 (5 bases). Germline assignment: CDR1 KGHDR and CDR2 SFDVKD. This CDR3 has 16 amino acids. Trimming left V 4 bases short and J 0 bases short, with 15 bases between. The DNA for the CDR3 is TGTGCCACCAGTGACCCTGCGACGGGGAGCTCCTACGAGCAGTACTTC. Protein product: CATSDPATGSSYEQYF.

This sequence joins TRBV4-1 and TRBJ2-3, with D hard to call. The V gene's germline CDR1 is MGHRA and CDR2 YSYEKL. CDR3 length: 16 residues. V shed 3 bases and J shed 2 bases, with 15 bases lying between them. The CDR3 loop reads CASSHLGRQLTDTQYF. CDR3 in DNA: TGCGCCAGCAGCCACCTCGGGCGGCAACTCACAGATACGCAGTATTTT.

At least ten counts were recorded for this clonotype. V gene TRBV10-3 combines with J gene TRBJ2-5; 10 nucleotides align to TRBD2. Germline V gene data show CDR1 as ENHRY and CDR2 as SYGVKD. V was clipped by 0 bases and J by 1 base; unmatched bases: 14. The CDR3 runs to 20 residues. The CDR3 sequence: CAISESDRPGSGRTQETQYF. In nucleotides, the CDR3 is TGTGCCATCAGTGAGTCGGACAGGCCTGGTAGCGGGAGGACCCAAGAGACCCAGTACTTC.